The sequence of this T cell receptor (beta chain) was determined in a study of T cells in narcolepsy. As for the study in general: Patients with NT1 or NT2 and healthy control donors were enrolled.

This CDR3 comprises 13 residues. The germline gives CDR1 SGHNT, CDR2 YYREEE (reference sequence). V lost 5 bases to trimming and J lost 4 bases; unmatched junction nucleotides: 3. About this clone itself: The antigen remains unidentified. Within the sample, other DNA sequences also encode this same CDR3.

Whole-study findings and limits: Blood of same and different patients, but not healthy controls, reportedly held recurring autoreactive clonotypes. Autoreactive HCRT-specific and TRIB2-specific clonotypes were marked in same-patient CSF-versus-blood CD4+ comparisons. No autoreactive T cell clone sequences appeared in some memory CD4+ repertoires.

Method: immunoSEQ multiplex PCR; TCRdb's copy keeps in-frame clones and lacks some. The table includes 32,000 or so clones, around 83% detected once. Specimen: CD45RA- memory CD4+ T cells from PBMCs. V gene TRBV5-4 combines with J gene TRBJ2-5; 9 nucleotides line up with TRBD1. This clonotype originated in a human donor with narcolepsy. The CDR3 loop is CASSIQGAETQYF. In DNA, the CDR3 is TGTGCCAGCAGTATACAGGGGGCAGAGACCCAGTACTTC.